This paragraph covers one T cell receptor beta chain sequence. This sample was included in a study of preoperative IRX-2 immunotherapy in early breast cancer. Treatment reported: preoperative locoregional IRX-2 cytokine immunotherapy. This phase Ib study tested locoregional IRX-2 cytokine immunotherapy given before surgery. Profiling relied on immunoSEQ multiplex PCR, and the TCRdb table lists in-frame clones only, not all of them. In the table there are about 89,000 clones, 80% to 90% of which are singletons. Germline CDR1 and CDR2: MNHGY and SAAAGT. V lost 11 bases, J lost 2 bases, and 16 bases lay in between. The CDR3 covers 14 residues.

The sequencing here drew on tumor tissue, taken after IRX-2 immunotherapy. The chain uses TRBV6-8 and TRBJ1-5, with TRBD1 as a possible D gene (6 bases). The origin of this receptor is a human donor with breast cancer. DNA of the CDR3: TGTGCCTCTCGGACAGCGGGGGGCAATCAGCCCCAGCATTTT. Translated, it gives CASRTAGGNQPQHF.